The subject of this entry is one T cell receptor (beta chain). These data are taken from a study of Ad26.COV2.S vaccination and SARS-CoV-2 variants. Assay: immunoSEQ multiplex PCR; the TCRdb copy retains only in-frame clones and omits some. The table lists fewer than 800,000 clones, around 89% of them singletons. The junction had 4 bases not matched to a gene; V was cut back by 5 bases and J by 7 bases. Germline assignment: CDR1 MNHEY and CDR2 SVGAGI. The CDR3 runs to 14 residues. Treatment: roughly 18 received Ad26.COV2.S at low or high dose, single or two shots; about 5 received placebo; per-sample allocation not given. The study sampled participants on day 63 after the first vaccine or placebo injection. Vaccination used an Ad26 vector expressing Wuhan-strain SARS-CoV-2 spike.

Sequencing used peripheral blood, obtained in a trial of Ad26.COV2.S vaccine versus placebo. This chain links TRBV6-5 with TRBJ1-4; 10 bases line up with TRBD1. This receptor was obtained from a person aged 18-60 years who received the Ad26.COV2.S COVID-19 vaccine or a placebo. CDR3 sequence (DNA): TGTGCCAGCAGTCAGGACAGGGGGAGTGAAAAACTGTTTTTT. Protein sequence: CASSQDRGSEKLFF.